One sample yielded the 3 T cell receptor beta chains listed below, sequenced in a study of regulatory T cells in long-lasting Graves disease. Building of the TCR beta libraries involved iRepertoire HTBI primers and Arm-PCR of CDR3 regions. MiXCR, run by TCRdb on the multiplex PCR reads, gives a single entry per CDR3 protein. The sample lists under 450,000 distinct CDR3 sequences, less than 25% occurring once. The time point was: persistent/refractory GD, antithyroid drugs over 5 years with positive TRAb. PBMCs provided the RNA from which the TCR library was made. Sequenced material: peripheral blood mononuclear cells (PBMCs), taken when the disease was refractory, from a patient treated with antithyroid drugs. These receptor sequences come from a female donor with Graves disease.

This clonotype was recorded many times. V gene TRBV28 combines with J gene TRBJ1-1; the D is unclear. The CDR3 is 15 residues long. Germline values: CDR1 MDHEN, CDR2 SYDVKM. The ends were cut back, 6 bases at V and 3 bases at J, with 17 bases in the middle. The CDR3 DNA follows: TGTGCCAGCAGCCCTATGGCAGGTACGGACACTGAAGCTTTCTTT. As protein: CASSPMAGTDTEAFF.

The table lists this clonotype with a few counts. The V gene is TRBV29-1, the J gene TRBJ2-7; possibly TRBD1 for D (6 bases). Germline assignment: CDR1 SQVTM and CDR2 ANQGSEA. This CDR3 comprises 12 residues. The V end lost 4 bases, the J end lost 6 bases, and 13 bases lay between the germline ends. CDR3 residues: CSVGDTRGEQYF. The DNA for the CDR3 is TGCAGCGTTGGGGACACAAGGGGCGAGCAGTACTTC.

This clonotype has just a few counts. This rearrangement joins TRBV7-6 to TRBJ1-4; no firm D call. Germline V gene sequence: CDR1 SGHVS, CDR2 FNYEAQ. The CDR3 length is 14 residues. V lost 5 bases to trimming and J lost 1 base, with 8 bases between them. The CDR3 DNA reads TGTGCCAGCAGCGGGTACCGAACTAATGAAAAACTGTTTTTT. Its protein product is CASSGYRTNEKLFF.